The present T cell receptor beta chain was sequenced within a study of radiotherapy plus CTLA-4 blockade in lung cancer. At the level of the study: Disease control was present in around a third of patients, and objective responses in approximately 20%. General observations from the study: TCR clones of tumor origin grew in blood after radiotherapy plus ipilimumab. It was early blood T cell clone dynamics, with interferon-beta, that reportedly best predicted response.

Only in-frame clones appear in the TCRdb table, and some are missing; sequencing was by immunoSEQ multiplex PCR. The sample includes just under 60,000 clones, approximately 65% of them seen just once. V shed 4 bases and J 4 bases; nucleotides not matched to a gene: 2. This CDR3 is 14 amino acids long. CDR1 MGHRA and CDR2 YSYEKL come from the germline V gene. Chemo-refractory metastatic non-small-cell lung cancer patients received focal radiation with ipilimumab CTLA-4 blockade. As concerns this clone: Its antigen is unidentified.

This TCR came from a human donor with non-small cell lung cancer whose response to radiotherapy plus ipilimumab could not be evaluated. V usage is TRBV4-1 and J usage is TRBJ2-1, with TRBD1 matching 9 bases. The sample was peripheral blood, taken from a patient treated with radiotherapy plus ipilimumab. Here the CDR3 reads CASSLDRGYNEQFF. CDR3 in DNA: TGCGCCAGCAGCCTGGACAGGGGTTACAATGAGCAGTTCTTC.